What follows are 9 T cell receptor beta chains derived from one specimen sequenced in a study of cytomegalovirus exposure and HLA in healthy donors. This PCR relied on a set of 60 Vbeta primers and 13 Jbeta primers. Profiled with immunoSEQ multiplex PCR; TCRdb holds only in-frame clones, not every one. The sample yields 190,000 or so clones, roughly four fifths seen once. Material: PBMCs. These receptors originate from a man aged 50 to 60 in good health and CMV-seronegative.

The rearrangement links TRBV10-3 to TRBJ1-5; no clear D gene. CDR3 length: 15 residues. Germline loops: CDR1 ENHRY, CDR2 SYGVKD. V was shortened by 3 bases and J by 0 bases, with 9 bases between the two germline ends. The CDR3 sequence is CAISEQPNSNQPQHF. The CDR3 region has the DNA TGTGCCATCAGTGAACAGCCAAATAGCAATCAGCCCCAGCATTTT.

The chain uses TRBV7-2 and TRBJ1-5, with a tentative D call TRBD1 (5 bases). This CDR3 is built from 14 residues. V gave up 5 bases and J gave up 4 bases, with 12 bases separating them. Germline values: CDR1 SGHTA, CDR2 FQGNSA. CDR3 nucleotides: TGTGCCAGCAGCGACCACAGGAGTAATCAGCCCCAGCATTTT. It encodes CASSDHRSNQPQHF.

The V call is TRBV6-5, the J call TRBJ2-3, with 12 nucleotides matching TRBD2. Germline V gene data show CDR1 as MNHEY and CDR2 as SVGAGI. Trimming took 6 bases from V and 6 from J; bases not matched to a gene: 7. This CDR3 region has 15 residues. The CDR3 protein is CASSKLAGGTDTQYF. The CDR3 DNA is TGTGCCAGCAGCAAACTAGCGGGGGGAACGGATACGCAGTATTTT.

The chain links TRBV5-1 to TRBJ2-6, with a possible D match to TRBD2 (6 bases). This CDR3 is built from 16 residues. Between the trimmed V and J ends, which lost 3 bases and 2 bases, there was a span of 12 bases. CDR1 and CDR2 from the germline V gene are SGHRS and YFSETQ. The CDR3 loop is CASSWGTWTGANVLTF. The CDR3 DNA sequence: TGCGCCAGCAGCTGGGGGACTTGGACTGGGGCCAACGTCCTGACTTTC.

The chain couples TRBV7-3 to TRBJ1-1; TRBD1 might be the D (6 bases). This CDR3 has 13 residues. V was trimmed by 3 bases and J by 3 bases, leaving 8 bases between them. Germline values: CDR1 SGHTA, CDR2 FQGTGA. The CDR3 DNA reads TGTGCCAGCAGCTTCGAGGGGGACACTGAAGCTTTCTTT. Protein product: CASSFEGDTEAFF.

V and J are TRBV4-1 and TRBJ2-6; TRBD1 matches at 8 bases. Germline values: CDR1 MGHRA, CDR2 YSYEKL. CDR3 length: 19 amino acids. Trimming at V came to 4 bases and at J to 7 bases, leaving 18 bases not matched to a gene. The CDR3 here is CASSPGGVRGPGSANVLTF. The CDR3 DNA sequence: TGCGCCAGCAGCCCAGGGGGTGTCAGGGGGCCGGGAAGTGCCAACGTCCTGACTTTC.

The chain recombines TRBV5-6 with TRBJ2-7; D unresolved. The germline gives CDR1 SGHDT, CDR2 YYEEEE. The CDR3 has 12 residues. With 2 bases removed from V and 5 bases from J, the gap between germline ends came to 8 bases. This chain's CDR3 is CASSFPSDEQYF. The CDR3 region has the DNA TGTGCCAGCAGCTTCCCTTCGGACGAGCAGTACTTC. The whole variable domain, filled in from reference TRBV5-6 and TRBJ2-7, reads DAGVTQSPTHLIKTRGQQVTLRCSPKSGHDTVSWYQQALGQGPQFIFQYYEEEERQRGNFPDRFSGHQFPNYSSELNVNALLLGDSALYLCASSFPSDEQYFGPGTRLTVT.

This clone was found once. The chain uses TRBV19 and TRBJ2-2, with 7 positions matching TRBD2. CDR1 and CDR2 (germline): LNHDA, SQIVND (reference sequence). The junction had 15 bases not matched to a gene; V was cut back by 4 bases and J by 4 bases. There are 18 residues in the CDR3. The CDR3 bases are TGTGCCAGTAGTACTTATACGAGCGGGGTGCGAGGCACCGGGGAGCTGTTTTTT. This codes for CASSTYTSGVRGTGELFF.

The V gene is TRBV5-3, the J gene TRBJ2-3; D gene uncertain. TRBV5-3 is classed as an ORF, of uncertain function. The CDR3 has 16 amino acids. Deletions cut 4 bases from V and 4 bases from J, with 19 bases between. CDR3 DNA sequence: TGTGCCAGAAGCCCATGCGAAAGCCTATTCGCAGATACGCAGTATTTT. Translating gives CARSPCESLFADTQYF.